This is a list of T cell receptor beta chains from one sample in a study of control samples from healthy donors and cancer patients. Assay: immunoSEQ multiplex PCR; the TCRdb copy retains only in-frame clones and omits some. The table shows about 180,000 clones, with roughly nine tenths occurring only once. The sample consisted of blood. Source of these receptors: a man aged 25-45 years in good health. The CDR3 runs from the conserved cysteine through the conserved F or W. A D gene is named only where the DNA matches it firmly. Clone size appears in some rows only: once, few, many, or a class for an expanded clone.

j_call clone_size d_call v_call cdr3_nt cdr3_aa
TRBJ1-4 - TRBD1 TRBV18 TGTGCCAGCTCACGGGGACAGGGAGGTGAAAAACTGTTTTTT CASSRGQGGEKLFF
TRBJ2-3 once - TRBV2 TGTGCCAGCAGTGGACCAGGACTATCGGGCACAGATACGCAGTATTTT CASSGPGLSGTDTQYF
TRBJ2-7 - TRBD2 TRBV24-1 TGTGCCACCAGTGACCCCCTAGCGGGATCCTACGAGCAGTACTTC CATSDPLAGSYEQYF
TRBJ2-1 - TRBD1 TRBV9 TGTGCCAGCAGCGGGAGGACAGGGGACAATGAGCAGTTCTTC CASSGRTGDNEQFF
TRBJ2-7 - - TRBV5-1 TGCGCCAGCAGCTTGGGACCAAACTACGAGCAGTACTTC CASSLGPNYEQYF
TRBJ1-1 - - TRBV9 TGTGCCAGCAGCGTAGGGGACCGTCTTATGAAAGAAGCTTTCTTT CASSVGDRLMKEAFF
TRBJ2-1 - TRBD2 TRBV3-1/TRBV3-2 TGTGCCAGCAGCCAAGATATAGCGGGGGAGGTATACAATGAGCAGTTCTTC CASSQDIAGEVYNEQFF
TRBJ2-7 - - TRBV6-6 TGTGCCAGCAGTTACTCACAGGGGGGGAGCTACGAGCAGTACTTC CASSYSQGGSYEQYF
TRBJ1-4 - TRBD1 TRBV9 TGTGCCAGCAGCTCTCGGACAGGGGGCACCTTAACTAATGAAAAACTGTTTTTT CASSSRTGGTLTNEKLFF
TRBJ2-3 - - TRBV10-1 TGCGCCAGCAGTCACTTGGATACGCAGTATTTT CASSHLDTQYF
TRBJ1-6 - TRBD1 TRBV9 TGTGCCAGCAGCACCCGGACAGGGGGGGTCTATAATTCACCCCTCCACTTT CASSTRTGGVYNSPLHF
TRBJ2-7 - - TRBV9 TGTGCCAGCAACACAGGGAGCTCCTACGAGCAGTACTTC CASNTGSSYEQYF
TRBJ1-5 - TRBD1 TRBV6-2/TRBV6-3 TGTGCCAGCAGTTACCCCGACAGGGGCGCCTCGTATAGCAATCAGCCCCAGCATTTT CASSYPDRGASYSNQPQHF
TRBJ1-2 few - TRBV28 TGTGCCAGCAGTCCCCGGTATATGAGGGGGTCTTTCTATGGCTACACCTTC CASSPRYMRGSFYGYTF
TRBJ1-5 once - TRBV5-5 TGTGCCAGCAGCGGAGCGGGAGGGGCAGGGCAGCCCCAGCATTTT CASSGAGGAGQPQHF
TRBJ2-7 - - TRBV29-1 TGCAGCGCCGAGGGGGGCCCCTACGAGCAGTACTTC CSAEGGPYEQYF
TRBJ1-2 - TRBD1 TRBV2 TGTGCCAGCAGTGAACAGGGGGTCGGGTATGGCTACACCTTC CASSEQGVGYGYTF
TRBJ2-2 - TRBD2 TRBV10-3 TGTGCCATCAGTGAGGGACTAGCGGGAGACCCGAACACCGGGGAGCTGTTTTTT CAISEGLAGDPNTGELFF
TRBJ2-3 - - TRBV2 TGTGCCAGCAGTGAAAGGGCTAGAAATTTTCAATCCCAGCGCACAGATACGCAGTATTTT CASSERARNFQSQRTDTQYF
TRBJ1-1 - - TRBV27 TGTGCCAGCAGTTTTGGGACCGCCCAGAGCACTGAAGCTTTCTTT CASSFGTAQSTEAFF
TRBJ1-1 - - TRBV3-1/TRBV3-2 TGTGCCAGCAGCCTACGGGACCTCGAGCCTTCCGGAGCTTTCTTT CASSLRDLEPSGAFF
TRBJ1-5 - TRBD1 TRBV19 TGTGCCAGTAGCCGGGACAGGGGGGAACAGCCCCAGCATTTT CASSRDRGEQPQHF
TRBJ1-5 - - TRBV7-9 TGTGCCAGCAGCTTAGGGGGTGGCAATCAGCCCCAGCATTTT CASSLGGGNQPQHF
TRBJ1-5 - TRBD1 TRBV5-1 TGCGCCAGCAGCTTGGGGACAGGGAATCAGCCCCAGCATTTT CASSLGTGNQPQHF
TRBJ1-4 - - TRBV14 TGTGCCAGCAGCTACCGGGGTGAAAAACTGTTTTTT CASSYRGEKLFF
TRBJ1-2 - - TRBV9 TGTGCCAGCAGCGTAGACGCGGGGGGCAGCTATGGCTACACCTTC CASSVDAGGSYGYTF
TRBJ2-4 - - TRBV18 TGTGCCAGCTCACTCGACAGTGTAGCCAAAAACATTCAGTACTTC CASSLDSVAKNIQYF
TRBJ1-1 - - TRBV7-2 TGTGCCAGCAGTCCCTACAGCAGGACTGAAGCTTTCTTT CASSPYSRTEAFF
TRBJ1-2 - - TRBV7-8 TGTGCCAGCAGCTCATTTATATCGGGGGACTATGGCTACACCTTC CASSSFISGDYGYTF
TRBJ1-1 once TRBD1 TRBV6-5 TGTGCCAGCAGAGTGGCAGGGGGCTTCGCTGAAGCTTTCTTT CASRVAGGFAEAFF
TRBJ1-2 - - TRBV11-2 TGTGCCAGCAGCTTAGGACAGATGTTAGGCTACACCTTC CASSLGQMLGYTF
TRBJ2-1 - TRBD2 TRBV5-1 TGCGCCAGCAGCATCGGGACTAGCGGGATCGAGCAGTTCTTC CASSIGTSGIEQFF
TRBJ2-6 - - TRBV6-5 TGTGCCAGCCAAAGACAATCCTCTGGGGCCAACGTCCTGACTTTC CASQRQSSGANVLTF
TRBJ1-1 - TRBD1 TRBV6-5 TGTGCCAGCAGTTATGGGACAGGGAGGGAGAACACTGAAGCTTTCTTT CASSYGTGRENTEAFF
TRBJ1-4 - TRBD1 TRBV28 TGTGCCAGCAGTCCCGGGACAGGGAATGAAAAACTGTTTTTT CASSPGTGNEKLFF
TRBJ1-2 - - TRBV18 TGTGCCAGCTCACCATCCAGTCTGGACAGTCGGTATGGCTACACCTTC CASSPSSLDSRYGYTF
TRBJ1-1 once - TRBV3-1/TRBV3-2 TGTGCCAGCAGCCAAGATCAGGGTAGGATCACTGAAGCTTTCTTT CASSQDQGRITEAFF
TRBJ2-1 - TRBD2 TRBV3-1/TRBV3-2 TGTGCCAGCAGCCGAAGGGGGCTAGCGGGGGTTTACAATGAGCAGTTCTTC CASSRRGLAGVYNEQFF
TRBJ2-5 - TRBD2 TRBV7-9 TGTGCCAGCAGCCCGACTAGCGGGAGAGAGACCCAGTACTTC CASSPTSGRETQYF
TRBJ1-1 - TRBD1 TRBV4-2 TGTGCCAGCAGCTCCAGGGGGGGGAACACTGAAGCTTTCTTT CASSSRGGNTEAFF
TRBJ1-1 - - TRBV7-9 TGTGCCAGCAGCTGGGAGAACACTGAAGCTTTCTTT CASSWENTEAFF
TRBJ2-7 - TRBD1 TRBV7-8 TGTGCCAGCAGCAGGCCGGGACAGGGCTCCTACGAGCAGTACTTC CASSRPGQGSYEQYF
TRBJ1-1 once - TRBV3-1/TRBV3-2 TGTGCCAGCAGTCCTAAGGGGTTTGTGAACACTGAAGCTTTCTTT CASSPKGFVNTEAFF
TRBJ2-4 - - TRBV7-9 TGTGCCAGCAGCTTATTCAGGGGTGGCTCCGCCAAAAACATTCAGTACTTC CASSLFRGGSAKNIQYF
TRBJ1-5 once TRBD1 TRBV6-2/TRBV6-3 TGTGCCAGCAGTTACGGGACAGGGGGTTGGAATCAGCCCCAGCATTTT CASSYGTGGWNQPQHF
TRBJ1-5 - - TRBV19 TGTGCCAGTTCCGGTGGAGGGGTTCAGCCCCAGCATTTT CASSGGGVQPQHF
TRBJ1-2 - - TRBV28 TGTGCCAGCAGTTTAGGTCTTGGGGGTGAAGACTATGGCTACACCTTC CASSLGLGGEDYGYTF
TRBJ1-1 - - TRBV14 TGTGCCAGCGGAAGGACGGCCAACACTGAAGCTTTCTTT CASGRTANTEAFF
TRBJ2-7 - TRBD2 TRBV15 TGTGCCACCAGCAGAGATGGGCGGACTAGCGGTTACGAGCAGTACTTC CATSRDGRTSGYEQYF
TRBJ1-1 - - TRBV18 TGTGCCAGCTCACCAAGCAGGGACACTGAAGCTTTCTTT CASSPSRDTEAFF
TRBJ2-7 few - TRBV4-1 TGCGCCAGCAGCCAATCACAAGAGTTCGGATATTACGAGCAGTACTTC CASSQSQEFGYYEQYF
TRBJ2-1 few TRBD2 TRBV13 TGTGCCAGCAGCTTAGTTGGGACTAGCCCCTACAATGAGCAGTTCTTC CASSLVGTSPYNEQFF
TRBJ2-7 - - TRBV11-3 TGTGCCATCCAGTCCCAGGGTACCTACGAGCAGTACTTC CAIQSQGTYEQYF